The 17 T cell receptor beta chains below come from one sample, sequenced in a study of blood T cell repertoires in COVID-19. Libraries were prepared by immunoSEQ multiplex PCR; TCRdb keeps only in-frame clonotypes and omits some of them. The table has about 250,000 clones, 80% to 90% seen once. The source material was peripheral blood. The receptors come from a man in his forties or fifties with active or convalescent COVID-19.

The CDR3: CASSEWDRGWEAFF. CDR3 nucleotide sequence: TGTGCCAGCAGTGAATGGGACAGGGGGTGGGAAGCTTTCTTT. The chain combines TRBV6-1 with TRBJ1-1; 11 nucleotides align to TRBD1. Germline trimming cut 2 bases from V and 8 bases from J; bases unmatched to any gene: 4. The CDR3 spans 14 residues. The germline gives CDR1 MNHNS, CDR2 SASEGT.

J is TRBJ1-2 and V is TRBV7-9, with D unresolved. V was cut by 3 bases and J by 4 bases, with 15 bases left in between. The CDR3 is 15 residues long. CDR1 and CDR2 (germline): SEHNR, FQNEAQ (reference sequence). Written as DNA, the CDR3 is TGTGCCAGCAGCTTTTCGGGTTTAGGATCCTATGGCTACACCTTC. Translated: CASSFSGLGSYGYTF.

This chain links TRBV6-5 with TRBJ1-6; D is uncertain. Germline CDR1 reads MNHEY; CDR2 reads SVGAGI. There are 14 residues in the CDR3. Trimming removed 8 bases at V and 6 bases at J, with 14 bases between. The CDR3 loop is CASYPVRSNSPLHF. CDR3 nucleotides: TGTGCCAGCTACCCAGTCCGGAGTAATTCACCCCTCCACTTT.

The chain employs TRBV19 and TRBJ1-1; 8 nucleotides agree with TRBD1. The germline V gene has CDR1 LNHDA and CDR2 SQIVND (reference sequence). This CDR3 is 15 amino acids long. The V gene end was trimmed by 3 bases and the J gene end by 1 base; junction bases not matched to a gene: 4. The CDR3 region is CASSMHRGENTEAFF. Written as DNA, the CDR3 is TGTGCCAGTAGTATGCACAGGGGGGAGAACACTGAAGCTTTCTTT.

V is TRBV5-1 and J is TRBJ2-5; 7 bases are shared with TRBD1. The CDR3 covers 15 residues. The germline gives CDR1 SGHRS, CDR2 YFSETQ. J gave up 5 bases and V 0 bases, and 7 bases lay outside the gene matches. The CDR3 protein is CASSLVNRGWETQYF. CDR3 in DNA: TGCGCCAGCAGCTTGGTTAACAGGGGTTGGGAGACCCAGTACTTC.

V usage is TRBV3-1 (or the pseudogene TRBV3-2) and J usage is TRBJ1-5; no reliable D call. The CDR3 is 14 residues long. Trimming pared 1 base from V and 4 bases from J, leaving 8 bases between. The germline V gene has CDR1 LGHDT and CDR2 YNNKEL (reference sequence). The CDR3 spells CASSQGPGNQPQHF. The CDR3 bases are TGTGCCAGCAGCCAAGGACCGGGGAATCAGCCCCAGCATTTT.

The chain carries TRBV10-2 and TRBJ2-5; TRBD1 matches 7 bases. V was pared by 6 bases and J by 5 bases, with 12 bases of the junction left unmatched. In germline, CDR1 is WSHSY, CDR2 SAAADI. The CDR3 contains 15 residues. The CDR3 reads CASSHTRQGMETQYF. The CDR3 coding sequence is TGCGCCAGCAGCCATACTCGACAGGGTATGGAGACCCAGTACTTC.

This clone was seen only once. The chain is built from TRBV27 and TRBJ2-7; a weak D match, TRBD1 (5 bases). The CDR3 has 14 amino acids. Trimming pared 0 bases from V and 6 bases from J, leaving 12 bases between. Germline lookup yields CDR1 MNHEY and CDR2 SMNVEV (reference sequence). The CDR3 nucleotides are TGTGCCAGCAGTTTATCAGGGTGGGGCGGCGAGCAGTACTTC. Translating gives CASSLSGWGGEQYF.

V is TRBV5-6 and J is TRBJ1-2; TRBD1 might be the D (5 bases). Between the trimmed V and J ends, which lost 4 bases and 0 bases, there was a span of 22 bases. The germline V gene encodes CDR1 SGHDT and CDR2 YYEEEE. The CDR3 has 18 amino acids. CDR3 residues: CASSANGDRGNSNYGYTF. The CDR3 bases are TGTGCCAGCAGCGCAAACGGGGACCGGGGGAACTCTAACTATGGCTACACCTTC.

The chain couples TRBV19 to TRBJ2-7; 7 nucleotides agree with TRBD2. CDR1 is LNHDA, CDR2 SQIVND, per germline (reference sequence). There are 15 residues in the CDR3. After removal of 4 bases from V and 4 bases from J, the junction contained 10 bases not matched to a gene. The CDR3 DNA reads as TGTGCCAGTAGTAATTCTGGCGGGCGGGGGTACGAGCAGTACTTC. Translating it yields CASSNSGGRGYEQYF.

The gene calls are TRBV6-1 and TRBJ1-1; maybe TRBD1 (5 bases). Germline-derived CDR1 and CDR2 are MNHNS and SASEGT. The V end was cut by 1 base, the J end by 3 bases, with 12 bases between. The CDR3 runs 15 residues. The DNA for the CDR3 is TGTGCCAGCAGTGAAGTCAGCAGGGCGTACACTGAAGCTTTCTTT. Translating gives CASSEVSRAYTEAFF.

The chain has TRBV7-6 and TRBJ1-2, with D maybe TRBD1 (5 bases). The germline V gene encodes CDR1 SGHVS and CDR2 FNYEAQ. Trimming stripped 5 bases from V and 8 bases from J, with 12 bases between. The CDR3 runs to 12 residues. CDR3 protein: CASSPGPGGYTF. In DNA, the CDR3 is TGTGCCAGCAGCCCAGGACCAGGGGGCTACACCTTC.

The chain couples TRBV19 to TRBJ2-3; 7 positions match TRBD2. This CDR3 contains 15 residues. V lost 6 bases, J lost 0 bases, and 6 bases stayed unmatched. The germline gives CDR1 LNHDA, CDR2 SQIVND (reference sequence). The CDR3 loop is CASRGSGASTDTQYF. CDR3 coding DNA: TGTGCCAGTAGGGGGAGCGGGGCTAGCACAGATACGCAGTATTTT.

The genes are TRBV25-1 and TRBJ1-6; no clear D gene. The length of the CDR3 is 17 residues. V was shortened by 2 bases and J by 9 bases, with 20 bases between the two germline ends. The germline V gene encodes CDR1 MGHDK and CDR2 SYGVNS. CDR3 in DNA: TGTGCCAGCAGTGAAGGTGAACAGACATCCTTCGGTTCACCCCTCCACTTT. It is translated as CASSEGEQTSFGSPLHF. Combining the CDR3 with reference TRBV25-1 and TRBJ1-6 gives the whole variable domain EADIYQTPRYLVIGTGKKITLECSQTMGHDKMYWYQQDPGMELHLIHYSYGVNSTEKGDLSSESTVSRIRTEHFPLTLESARPSHTSQYLCASSEGEQTSFGSPLHFGNGTRLTVT.

The chain couples TRBV5-1 to TRBJ2-2; D is possibly TRBD2 (6 bases). The CDR3 has 14 amino acids. Trimming left V 5 bases short and J 7 bases short, with 15 bases between. Germline loops: CDR1 SGHRS, CDR2 YFSETQ. The CDR3 loop is CASRETSFGGELFF. The DNA for the CDR3 is TGCGCCAGCAGAGAAACTAGCTTTGGCGGGGAGCTGTTTTTT. Using reference TRBV5-1 and TRBJ2-2 for the parts outside the CDR3, the full variable domain is KAGVTQTPRYLIKTRGQQVTLSCSPISGHRSVSWYQQTPGQGLQFLFEYFSETQRNKGNFPGRFSGRQFSNSRSEMNVSTLELGDSALYLCASRETSFGGELFFGEGSRLTVL.

This clone was picked up one time. This chain uses TRBV19 with TRBJ1-5; 7 bases agree with TRBD1. There are 13 residues in the CDR3. Germline CDR1 reads LNHDA; CDR2 reads SQIVND (reference sequence). V was pared by 9 bases and J by 7 bases, with 9 bases of the junction left unmatched. The CDR3 coding sequence is TGTGCCAGCGGACAGGCCGTGAGACAGCCCCAGCATTTT. Translating gives CASGQAVRQPQHF.

This chain joins TRBV10-3 and TRBJ1-2; D is possibly TRBD1 (5 bases). This CDR3 is 12 amino acids long. Trimming removed 3 bases from V and 7 bases from J, with 9 bases in between. Germline V gene sequence: CDR1 ENHRY, CDR2 SYGVKD. CDR3 loop: CAISDGAIGYTF. The CDR3 coding sequence is TGTGCCATCAGTGATGGGGCGATTGGCTACACCTTC.